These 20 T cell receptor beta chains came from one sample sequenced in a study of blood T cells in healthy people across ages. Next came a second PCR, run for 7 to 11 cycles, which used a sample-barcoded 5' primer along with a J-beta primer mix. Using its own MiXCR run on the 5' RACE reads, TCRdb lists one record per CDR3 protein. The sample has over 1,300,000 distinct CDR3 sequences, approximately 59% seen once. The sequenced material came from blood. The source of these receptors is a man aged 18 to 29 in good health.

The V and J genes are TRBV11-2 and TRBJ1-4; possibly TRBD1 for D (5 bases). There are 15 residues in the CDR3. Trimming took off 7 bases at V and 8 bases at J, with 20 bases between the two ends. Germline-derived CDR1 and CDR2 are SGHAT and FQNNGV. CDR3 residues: CASTMGRGILEKLFF. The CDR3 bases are TGTGCCAGCACCATGGGTAGGGGCATTCTCGAAAAACTGTTTTTT. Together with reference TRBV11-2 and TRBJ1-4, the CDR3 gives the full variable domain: EAGVAQSPRYKIIEKRQSVAFWCNPISGHATLYWYQQILGQGPKLLIQFQNNGVVDDSQLPKDRFSAERLKGVDSTLKIQPAKLEDSAVYLCASTMGRGILEKLFFGSGTQLSVL.

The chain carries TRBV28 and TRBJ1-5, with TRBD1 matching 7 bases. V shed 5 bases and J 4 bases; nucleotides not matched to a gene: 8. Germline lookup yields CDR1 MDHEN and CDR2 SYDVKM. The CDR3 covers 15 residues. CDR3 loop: CASSRPDRINQPQHF. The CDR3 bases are TGTGCCAGCAGTCGCCCGGACAGGATTAATCAGCCCCAGCATTTT.

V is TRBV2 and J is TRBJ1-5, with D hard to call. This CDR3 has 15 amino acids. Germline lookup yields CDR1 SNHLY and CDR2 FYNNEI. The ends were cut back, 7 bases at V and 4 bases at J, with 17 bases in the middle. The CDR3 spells CASTSYGSLNQPQHF. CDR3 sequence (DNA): TGTGCCAGCACCTCTTACGGGTCCTTGAATCAGCCCCAGCATTTT.

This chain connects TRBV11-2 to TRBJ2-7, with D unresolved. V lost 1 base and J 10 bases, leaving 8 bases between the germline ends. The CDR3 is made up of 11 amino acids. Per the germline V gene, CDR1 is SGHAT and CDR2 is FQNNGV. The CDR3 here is CASSLGHPQYF. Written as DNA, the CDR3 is TGTGCCAGCAGCTTAGGACACCCCCAGTACTTC.

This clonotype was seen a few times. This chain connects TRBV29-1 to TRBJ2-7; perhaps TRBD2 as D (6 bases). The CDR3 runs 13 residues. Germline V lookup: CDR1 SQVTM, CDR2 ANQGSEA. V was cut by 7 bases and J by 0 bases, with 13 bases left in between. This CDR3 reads CSAAGRNSYEQYF. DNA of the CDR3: TGCAGCGCCGCGGGACGGAACTCCTACGAGCAGTACTTC.

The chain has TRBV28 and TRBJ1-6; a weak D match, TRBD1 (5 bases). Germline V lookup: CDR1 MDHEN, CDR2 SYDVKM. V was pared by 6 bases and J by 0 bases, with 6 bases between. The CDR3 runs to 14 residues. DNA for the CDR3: TGTGCCAGCAGGACAGACTCCTATAATTCACCCCTCCACTTT. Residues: CASRTDSYNSPLHF. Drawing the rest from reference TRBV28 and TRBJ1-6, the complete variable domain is DVKVTQSSRYLVKRTGEKVFLECVQDMDHENMFWYRQDPGLGLRLIYFSYDVKMKEKGDIPEGYSVSREKKERFSLILESASTNQTSMYLCASRTDSYNSPLHFGNGTRLTVT.

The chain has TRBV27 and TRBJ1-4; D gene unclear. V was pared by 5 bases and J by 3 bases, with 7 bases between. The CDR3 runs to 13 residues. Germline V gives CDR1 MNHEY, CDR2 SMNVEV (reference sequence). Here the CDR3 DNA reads TGTGCCAGCAGTGAAGTTGCTAATGAAAAACTGTTTTTT. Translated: CASSEVANEKLFF.

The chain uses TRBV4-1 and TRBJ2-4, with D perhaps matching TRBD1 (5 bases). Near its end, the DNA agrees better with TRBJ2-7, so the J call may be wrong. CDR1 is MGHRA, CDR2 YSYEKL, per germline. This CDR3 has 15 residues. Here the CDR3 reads CASSQVGRESYEQYF. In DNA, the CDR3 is TGCGCCAGCAGCCAAGTAGGCAGGGAATCCTACGAGCAGTACTTC.

CDR3 sequence reads: CASGSGMLYEQYF. The CDR3 DNA is TGTGCTAGTGGTAGCGGGATGCTCTACGAGCAGTACTTC. The chain is built from TRBV12-5 and TRBJ2-7; 7 bases are shared with TRBD2. The V and J ends lost 5 bases and 3 bases, in that order; junction bases with no gene match: 4. CDR3 length: 13 amino acids. CDR1 is LGHNT and CDR2 is FRNRAP in the germline V gene.

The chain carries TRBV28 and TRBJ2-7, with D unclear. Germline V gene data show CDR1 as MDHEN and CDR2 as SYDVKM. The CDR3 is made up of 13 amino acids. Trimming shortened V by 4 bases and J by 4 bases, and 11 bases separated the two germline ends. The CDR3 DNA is TGTGCCAGCAGTTCTACCCCTAATTACGAGCAGTACTTC. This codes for CASSSTPNYEQYF.

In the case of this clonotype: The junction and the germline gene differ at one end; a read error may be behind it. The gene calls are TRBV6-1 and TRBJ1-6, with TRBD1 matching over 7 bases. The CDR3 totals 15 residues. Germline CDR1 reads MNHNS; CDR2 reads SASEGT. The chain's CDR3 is CASSDVTGVNSPLHF. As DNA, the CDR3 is TGCGCCAGCAGTGACGTAACAGGGGTTAATTCACCCCTCCACTTT.

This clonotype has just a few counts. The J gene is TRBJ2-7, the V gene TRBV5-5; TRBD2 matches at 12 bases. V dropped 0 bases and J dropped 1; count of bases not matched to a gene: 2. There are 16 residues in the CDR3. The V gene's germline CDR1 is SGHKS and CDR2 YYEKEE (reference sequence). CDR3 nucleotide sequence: TGTGCCAGCAGCTTGGGACTAGCGGGAGTTTCCTACGAGCAGTACTTC. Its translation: CASSLGLAGVSYEQYF.

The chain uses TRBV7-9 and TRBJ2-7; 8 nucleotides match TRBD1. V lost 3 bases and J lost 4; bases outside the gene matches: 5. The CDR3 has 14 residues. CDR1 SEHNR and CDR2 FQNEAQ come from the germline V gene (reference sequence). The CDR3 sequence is CASSFDRGYYEQYF. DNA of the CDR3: TGTGCCAGCAGCTTCGACAGGGGATATTACGAGCAGTACTTC. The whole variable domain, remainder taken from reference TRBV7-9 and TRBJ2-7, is DTGVSQNPRHKITKRGQNVTFRCDPISEHNRLYWYRQTLGQGPEFLTYFQNEAQLEKSRLLSDRFSAERPKGSFSTLEIQRTEQGDSAMYLCASSFDRGYYEQYFGPGTRLTVT.

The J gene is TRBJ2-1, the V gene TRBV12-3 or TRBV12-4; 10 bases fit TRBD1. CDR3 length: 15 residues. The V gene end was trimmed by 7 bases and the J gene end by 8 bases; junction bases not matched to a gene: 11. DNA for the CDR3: TGTGCCAGCATCCCCGGGACAGGGGCCTTCGATGAGCAGTTCTTC. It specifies CASIPGTGAFDEQFF.

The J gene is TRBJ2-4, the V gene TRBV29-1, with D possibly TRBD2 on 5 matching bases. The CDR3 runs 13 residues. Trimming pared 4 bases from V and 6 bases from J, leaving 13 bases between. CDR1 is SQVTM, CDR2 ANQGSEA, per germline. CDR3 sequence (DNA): TGCAGCGTTGTGGAGGACGGACCAAACATTCAGTACTTC. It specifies CSVVEDGPNIQYF.

The CDR3 spells CAISGTGGGVNTEAFF. DNA for the CDR3: TGTGCCATCAGTGGGACAGGGGGAGGCGTGAACACTGAAGCTTTCTTT. The chain carries TRBV10-3 and TRBJ1-1; TRBD1 matches at 10 bases. Germline lookup yields CDR1 ENHRY and CDR2 SYGVKD. The CDR3 has 16 amino acids. Germline trimming cut 4 bases from V and 0 bases from J; bases unmatched to any gene: 5.

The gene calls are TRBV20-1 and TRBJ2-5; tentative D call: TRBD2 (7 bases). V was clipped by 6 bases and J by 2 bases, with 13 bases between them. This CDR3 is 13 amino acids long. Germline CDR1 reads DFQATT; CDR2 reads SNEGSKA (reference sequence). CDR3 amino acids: CSAAAGTQETQYF. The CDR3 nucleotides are TGCAGTGCAGCAGCGGGGACACAAGAGACCCAGTACTTC.

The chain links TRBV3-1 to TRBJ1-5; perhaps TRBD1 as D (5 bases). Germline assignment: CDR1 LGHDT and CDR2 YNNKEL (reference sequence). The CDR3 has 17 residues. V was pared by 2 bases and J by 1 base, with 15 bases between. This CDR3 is CASSQQGGAISNQPQHF. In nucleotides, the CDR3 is TGTGCCAGCAGCCAACAGGGAGGGGCAATAAGCAATCAGCCCCAGCATTTT.

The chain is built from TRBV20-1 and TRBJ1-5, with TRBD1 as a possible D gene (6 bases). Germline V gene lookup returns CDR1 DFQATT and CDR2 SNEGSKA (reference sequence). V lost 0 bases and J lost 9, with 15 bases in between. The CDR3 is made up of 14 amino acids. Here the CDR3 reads CSAREREGVGPQHF. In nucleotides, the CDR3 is TGCAGTGCTAGAGAGAGGGAGGGGGTCGGGCCCCAGCATTTT.

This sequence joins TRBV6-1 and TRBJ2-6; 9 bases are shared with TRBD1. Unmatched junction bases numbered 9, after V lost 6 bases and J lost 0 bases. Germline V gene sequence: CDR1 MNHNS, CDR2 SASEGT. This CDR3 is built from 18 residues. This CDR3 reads CASSRDRAHLSGANVLTF. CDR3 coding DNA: TGTGCCAGCAGCCGGGACAGGGCCCACCTCTCTGGGGCCAACGTCCTGACTTTC.